This T cell receptor beta chain was captured by sequencing in a study of CD8 T cells in Susac syndrome. At the level of the study: At the time their blood was drawn, patients with Susac syndrome were either therapy-naive, on corticosteroids (with some of them also receiving intravenous immunoglobulin), or on intravenous immunoglobulin alone.

This clonotype has only one observation. The sequenced target, TCR beta, came from blood CD8+ and CD4+ T cells. With random hexamers, about 0.5 to 1 ug RNA was reverse transcribed. The amplification used immunoSEQ multiplex PCR on TCR beta CDR3; it spanned 54 Vbeta and 13 Jbeta. TCRdb re-derived calls from the immunoSEQ multiplex PCR reads in MiXCR, one entry per CDR3 protein. The table has around 150,000 distinct CDR3 sequences, roughly 94% seen once. The CDR3 contains 16 residues. Trimming took 5 bases from V and 3 from J; bases not matched to a gene: 9. CDR1 is ENHRY and CDR2 is SYGVKD in the germline V gene.

This clonotype was obtained from a human donor with Susac syndrome. The chain has TRBV10-3 and TRBJ2-3, with TRBD1 matching over 9 bases. Sequenced sample: CD8+ T cells from PBMCs. The CDR3 bases are TGTGCCATCAGTAACCGGGACAGGGAGGAGACAGATACGCAGTATTTT. Translating gives CAISNRDREETDTQYF.